This TCR beta chain was observed in a study of T cell responses to AZD1222 COVID-19 vaccine (dated by TCRdb to about 2021). Regarding the research as a whole: TCR sequencing covered 233 trial participants: approximately 200 given two doses of AZD1222 and about 26 given two doses of MenACWY control vaccine. Trial participants were enrolled into age subgroups of 18-55, 56-69 and 70-plus years, which contained around 150, 29 and 61 TCR-sequenced participants, respectively. Here is what the overall study found, with its caveats: Conclusions about previously exposed vaccinees were limited because only a handful of AZD1222 recipients were SARS-CoV-2 seropositive at baseline. Because no day 14 peak-response samples were available, repertoires were characterized only after the peak T cell response. The 56-69-year group was small, and its depth increase did not reach significance, likely because of low power. Most participants were white British and females outnumbered males, and the authors suggested that clonal diversity may have been underestimated. Reportedly, almost half of the unique spike-specific TCRs recognized epitopes lying outside the regions that are mutated in the B.1.351 and B.1.1.7 variants. After two AZD1222 doses, both the breadth and the depth of spike-specific TCRs were significantly higher than at day 0 and than in MenACWY recipients. The vaccine-associated CD4 TCRs covered the entire spike protein, and the dominant responses fell in regions 160-218 and 743-854.

This clone was counted between two and nine times. Its antigen specificity is not known. No base quality information exists; no much larger clone differs at one position. The time point label here, explained by the study, means: about 28 days (+/-7) after the second vaccine dose. AZD1222 recipients whose second dose came at about 4 weeks and those whose second dose came at about 12 weeks were combined into one group, since spike-specific TCR depth and breadth did not differ between the two schedules. Samples from vaccinated people were obtained from the UK trials COV001 and COV002, which included a single-blind randomized controlled phase 2/3 trial of AZD1222 (ChAdOx1 nCoV-19) in healthy adults. For TCRbeta chain sequencing, PBMC samples were collected from trial participants at day 0 and at day 28 after the second dose. CDR1 and CDR2 were assigned from the germline V gene as SGHRS and YFSETQ. Trimming accounts for 4 bases at V and 3 bases at J, while the number of junction bases matched to no gene is 6. The cysteine opens and the phenylalanine closes a CDR3 of 15 amino acids. The entry retains the CDR3 DNA only, 45 bases that are in frame from base 1.

The CDR3 regions of human TCRbeta chains were subjected to immunosequencing. Per the original workflow: Repertoire TCRs were checked for matches against a reference library of SARS-CoV-2-specific TCRs that had been generated using the MIRA antigen-specificity platform. Breadth was defined as the fraction of unique TCRs that were SARS-CoV-2-associated. Depth was defined as the fraction of total T cells that were SARS-CoV-2-associated. Using the MIRA data, every spike-specific TCR was mapped to the spike region that the TCR reacted to and assigned to either a CD4 or a CD8 class. Log10-transformed breadth and depth values were compared by one-way ANOVA with Sidak's multiple comparisons tests. The table comes from immuneACCESS by way of TCRdb, which keeps in-frame sequences with V and J called. Part of the clones is missing from these tables; in studies checked, under half for an unresolved V gene and the rest for unknown reasons. V and J calls and clone size come straight from that table; D and trimming were deduced from the DNA. Across this sample there are 120,000 or so clones, with 84% seen only once. The biggest ten clones account for 25% to 35% of the sample.

The sequence derives from an adult who received the AZD1222 COVID-19 vaccine. Here the chain combines TRBV5-1 and TRBJ2-1; 8 bases in the middle match TRBD1. The starting material was peripheral blood, obtained 28 days after the second AZD1222 dose. The CDR3 corresponds to CASSILGTGYNEQFF. The DNA reads TGCGCCAGCAGCATTCTAGGGACAGGCTACAATGAGCAGTTCTTC.